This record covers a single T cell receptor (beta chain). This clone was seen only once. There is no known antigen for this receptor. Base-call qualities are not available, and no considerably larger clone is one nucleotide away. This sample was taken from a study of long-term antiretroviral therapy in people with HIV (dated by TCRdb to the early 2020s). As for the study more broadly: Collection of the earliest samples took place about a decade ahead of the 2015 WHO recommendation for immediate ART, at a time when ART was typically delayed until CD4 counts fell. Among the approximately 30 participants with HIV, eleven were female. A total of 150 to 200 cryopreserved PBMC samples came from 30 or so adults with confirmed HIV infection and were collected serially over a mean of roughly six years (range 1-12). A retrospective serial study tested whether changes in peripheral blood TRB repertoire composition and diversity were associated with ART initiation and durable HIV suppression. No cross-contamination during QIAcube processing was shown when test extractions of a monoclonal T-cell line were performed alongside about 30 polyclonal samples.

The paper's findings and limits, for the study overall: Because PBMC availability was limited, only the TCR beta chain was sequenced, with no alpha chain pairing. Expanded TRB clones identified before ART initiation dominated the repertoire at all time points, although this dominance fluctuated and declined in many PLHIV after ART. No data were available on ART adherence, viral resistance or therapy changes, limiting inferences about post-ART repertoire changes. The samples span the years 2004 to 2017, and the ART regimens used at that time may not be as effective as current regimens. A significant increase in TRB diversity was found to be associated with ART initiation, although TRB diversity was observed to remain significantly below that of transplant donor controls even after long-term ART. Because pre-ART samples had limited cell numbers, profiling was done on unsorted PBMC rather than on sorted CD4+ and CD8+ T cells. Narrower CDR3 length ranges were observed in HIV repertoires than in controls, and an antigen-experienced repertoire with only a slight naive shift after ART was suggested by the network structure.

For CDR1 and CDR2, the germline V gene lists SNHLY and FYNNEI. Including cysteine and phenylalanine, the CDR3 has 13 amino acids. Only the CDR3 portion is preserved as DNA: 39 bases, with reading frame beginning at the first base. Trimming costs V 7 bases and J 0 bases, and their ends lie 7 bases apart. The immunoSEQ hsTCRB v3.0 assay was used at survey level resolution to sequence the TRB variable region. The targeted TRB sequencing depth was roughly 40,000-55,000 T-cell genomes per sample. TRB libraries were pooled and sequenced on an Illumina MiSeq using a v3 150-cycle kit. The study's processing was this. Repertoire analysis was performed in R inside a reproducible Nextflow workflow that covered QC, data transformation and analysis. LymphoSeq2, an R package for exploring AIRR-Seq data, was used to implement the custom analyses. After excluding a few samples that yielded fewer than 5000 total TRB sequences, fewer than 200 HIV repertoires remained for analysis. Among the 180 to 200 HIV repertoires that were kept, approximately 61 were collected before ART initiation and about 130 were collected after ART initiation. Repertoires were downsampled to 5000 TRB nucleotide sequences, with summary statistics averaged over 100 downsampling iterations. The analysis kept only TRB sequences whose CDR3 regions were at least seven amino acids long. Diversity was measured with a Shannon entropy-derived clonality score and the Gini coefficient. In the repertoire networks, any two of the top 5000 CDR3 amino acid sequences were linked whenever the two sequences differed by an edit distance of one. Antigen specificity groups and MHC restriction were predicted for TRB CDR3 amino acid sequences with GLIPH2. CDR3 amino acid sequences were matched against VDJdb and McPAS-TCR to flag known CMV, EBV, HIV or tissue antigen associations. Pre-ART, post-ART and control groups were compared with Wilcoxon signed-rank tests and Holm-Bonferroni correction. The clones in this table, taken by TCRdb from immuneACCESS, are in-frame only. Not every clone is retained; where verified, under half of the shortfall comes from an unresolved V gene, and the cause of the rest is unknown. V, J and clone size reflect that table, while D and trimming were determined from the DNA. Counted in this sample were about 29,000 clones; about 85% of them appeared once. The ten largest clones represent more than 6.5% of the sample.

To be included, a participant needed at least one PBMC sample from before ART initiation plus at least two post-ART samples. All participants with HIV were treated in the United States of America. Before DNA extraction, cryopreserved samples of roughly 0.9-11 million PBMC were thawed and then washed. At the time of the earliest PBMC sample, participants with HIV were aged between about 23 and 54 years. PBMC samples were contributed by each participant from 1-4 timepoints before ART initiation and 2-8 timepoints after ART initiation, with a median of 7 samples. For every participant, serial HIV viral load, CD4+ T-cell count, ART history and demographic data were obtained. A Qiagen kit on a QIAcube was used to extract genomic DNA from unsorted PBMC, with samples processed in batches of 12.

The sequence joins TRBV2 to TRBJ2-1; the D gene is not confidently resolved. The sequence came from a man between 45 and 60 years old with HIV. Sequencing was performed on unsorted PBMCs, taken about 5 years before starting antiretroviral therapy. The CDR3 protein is CASTVSSYNEQFF. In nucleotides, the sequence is TGTGCCAGCACAGTTAGCTCCTACAATGAGCAGTTCTTC.